The subject of this entry is one T cell receptor beta chain. The source of the sample is a study of blood T cell repertoires in COVID-19. Study-level background: Sites in the United States, Italy and Spain provided acute and convalescent COVID-19 samples.

The table came from immunoSEQ multiplex PCR; TCRdb's copy has only in-frame clones and leaves some out. Counted here are under 100,000 clones, about 84% occurring once; the ten biggest clones make up roughly 25%. V was shortened by 1 base and J by 0 bases, with 11 bases between the two germline ends. This CDR3 is 16 amino acids long. Germline values: CDR1 SGHTA, CDR2 FQGNSA. This TCR was sampled from a man older than 75 with active or convalescent COVID-19. The sequencing sample was made of peripheral blood. The chain uses TRBV7-2 and TRBJ2-3, with a tentative D call TRBD2 (5 bases). Here the CDR3 reads CASSLVGGYSTDTQYF. In nucleotides, the CDR3 is TGTGCCAGCAGCTTAGTCGGCGGGTATAGCACAGATACGCAGTATTTT.